These 13 T cell receptor beta chains came from one sample sequenced in a study of blood T cells in healthy people across ages. Through a sample-barcoded 5' primer and a J-beta primer mix, a second PCR was run for about 6 to 11 cycles. Each CDR3 protein is one row after TCRdb ran MiXCR on the 5' RACE reads. Here the sample spans approximately 1,000,000 distinct CDR3 sequences, roughly two fifths being singletons. Sequencing was carried out using blood. These receptors were obtained from a young man in good health.

CDR3 region: CASSFIRIVDEQFF. CDR3 DNA: TGTGCCAGCAGTTTTATTCGTATAGTCGATGAGCAGTTCTTC. V gene TRBV12-3 or TRBV12-4 combines with J gene TRBJ2-1; D remains unclear. With 3 bases removed from V and 8 bases from J, the gap between germline ends came to 14 bases. This CDR3 comprises 14 residues.

This clonotype was detected once. The chain joins TRBV5-4 to TRBJ2-3, with 14 bases fitting TRBD2. Germline CDR1 SGHNT, CDR2 YYREEE (reference sequence). This CDR3 has 18 residues. J gave up 0 bases and V 7 bases, and 10 bases lay outside the gene matches. The DNA for the CDR3 is TGTGCCAGCCACTGGGGACTAGCGGGGGAAGATAGCACAGATACGCAGTATTTT. This translates into CASHWGLAGEDSTDTQYF.

This clonotype was seen a handful of times. This chain links TRBV6-5 with TRBJ2-5, with TRBD1 as a possible D gene (6 bases). From germline, CDR1 is MNHEY and CDR2 SVGAGI. The ends were cut back, 2 bases at V and 4 bases at J, with 14 bases in the middle. CDR3 length: 15 amino acids. This chain's CDR3 is CASSYSGAGAETQYF. In DNA, the CDR3 is TGTGCCAGCAGTTACAGCGGTGCAGGGGCAGAGACCCAGTACTTC.

V and J are TRBV4-2 and TRBJ2-1; 8 positions agree with TRBD2. The CDR3 contains 16 residues. V lost 4 bases and J lost 7; bases outside the gene matches: 12. Germline loops: CDR1 LGHNA, CDR2 YNFKEQ. The CDR3 here is CASSRRTSGLDNEQFF. In DNA, the CDR3 is TGTGCCAGCAGCCGAAGAACCTCGGGACTAGATAATGAGCAGTTCTTC.

CDR3 coding DNA: TGTGCCAGCAGCCAGGCGAGGGGGGAAGGGCAGTTCTTC. This encodes CASSQARGEGQFF. V and J are TRBV3-1 and TRBJ2-1; D possibly uses TRBD1 or TRBD2 (6 bases each). V lost 3 bases to trimming and J lost 12 bases, with 15 bases between them. The CDR3 extends over 13 amino acids. CDR1 LGHDT and CDR2 YNNKEL come from the germline V gene (reference sequence).

This clonotype was observed at least ten times. One end of the junction varies from germline; a read error may be responsible. The chain combines TRBV7-7 with TRBJ2-2; 10 positions match TRBD2. The germline V gene encodes CDR1 SSHAT and CDR2 FNYEAQ (reference sequence). CDR3 length equals 18 residues. The CDR3 reads CASSLVPPSGGDTGELFF. In DNA form, the CDR3 reads TGTGCTAGCAGCTTAGTCCCACCTAGCGGGGGCGACACCGGGGAGCTGTTTTTT.

This rearrangement joins TRBV5-1 to TRBJ1-1; D not certain. CDR1 SGHRS and CDR2 YFSETQ come from the germline V gene. V was shortened by 3 bases and J by 4 bases, with 13 bases between the two germline ends. The CDR3 is 14 amino acids. The CDR3 spells CASSSRVGGTEAFF. The CDR3, as DNA: TGCGCCAGCAGCTCCCGGGTCGGAGGCACTGAAGCTTTCTTT.

This clonotype was found many times. A read error may account for a junction end that differs from germline. The chain combines TRBV5-1 with TRBJ1-2, with D hard to call. This CDR3 region has 13 residues. Germline-derived CDR1 and CDR2 are SGHRS and YFSETQ. The CDR3 DNA follows: TGTGCCAGCAGTCCCGGGTCCCTCTATGGCTACACCTTC. Amino acids: CASSPGSLYGYTF.

This clonotype was detected a few times. The chain links TRBV12-3 or TRBV12-4 to TRBJ2-2; D possibly corresponds to TRBD1 (6 bases). V was pared by 4 bases and J by 5 bases, with 11 bases between. The CDR3 is made up of 14 amino acids. For the CDR3, the DNA is TGTGCCAGCAGTTCACAGGGTCTTACCGGGGAGCTGTTTTTT. Translated: CASSSQGLTGELFF.

This clonotype turned up a few times. The gene calls are TRBV20-1 and TRBJ2-7; perhaps TRBD1 as D (7 bases). This CDR3 has 15 amino acids. Deletions cut 7 bases from V and 4 bases from J, with 23 bases between. Germline lookup yields CDR1 DFQATT and CDR2 SNEGSKA (reference sequence). CDR3 loop: CSVNPPQGGLYEQYF. In DNA form, the CDR3 reads TGCAGTGTCAACCCCCCTCAGGGGGGACTTTACGAGCAGTACTTC.

There are a few counts of this clonotype. The gene calls are TRBV7-9 and TRBJ1-3; D unclear. The CDR3 length is 15 residues. Germline V gene data show CDR1 as SEHNR and CDR2 as FQNEAQ (reference sequence). Trimming shortened V by 3 bases and J by 4 bases, and 13 bases separated the two germline ends. CDR3 bases: TGTGCCAGCAGCTTTCGGAGAGCTCACGGAAACACCATATATTTT. This translates into CASSFRRAHGNTIYF.

This clonotype was counted a few times. The chain combines TRBV19 with TRBJ1-2, with TRBD1 as a possible D gene (5 bases). Germline CDR1 is LNHDA and CDR2 is SQIVND (reference sequence). Deletions cut 10 bases from V and 2 bases from J, with 8 bases between. The CDR3 loop spans 11 amino acids. DNA for the CDR3: TGTGCCACCTGGGGGAACTATGGCTACACCTTC. Amino acids: CATWGNYGYTF.

J is TRBJ2-2 and V is TRBV29-1; weak D call: TRBD2 (6 bases). The germline V gene encodes CDR1 SQVTM and CDR2 ANQGSEA. The CDR3 covers 15 residues. V lost 7 bases, J lost 6 bases, and 21 bases lay in between. CDR3 sequence (DNA): TGCAGCGCCAAACGGGACTCCCGGGGCGCCGGGGAGCTGTTTTTT. It translates to CSAKRDSRGAGELFF.